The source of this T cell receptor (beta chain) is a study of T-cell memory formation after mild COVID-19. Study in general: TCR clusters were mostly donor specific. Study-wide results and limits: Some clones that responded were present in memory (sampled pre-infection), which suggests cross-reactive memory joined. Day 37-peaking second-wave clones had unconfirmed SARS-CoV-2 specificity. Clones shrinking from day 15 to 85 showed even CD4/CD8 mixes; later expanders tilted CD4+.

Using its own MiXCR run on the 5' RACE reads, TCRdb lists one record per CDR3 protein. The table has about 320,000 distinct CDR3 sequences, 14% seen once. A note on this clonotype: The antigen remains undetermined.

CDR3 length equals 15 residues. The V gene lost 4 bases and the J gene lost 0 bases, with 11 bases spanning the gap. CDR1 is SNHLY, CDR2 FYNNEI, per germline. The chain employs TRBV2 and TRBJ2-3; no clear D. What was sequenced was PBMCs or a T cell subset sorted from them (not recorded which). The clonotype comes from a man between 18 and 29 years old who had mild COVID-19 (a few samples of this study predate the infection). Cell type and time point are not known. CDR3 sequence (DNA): TGTGCCAGCAGTGGTACATTCAGCAGCACAGATACGCAGTATTTT. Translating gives CASSGTFSSTDTQYF.